A selection of T cell receptor beta chains follows, all from one sample in a study of neoadjuvant nivolumab and ipilimumab in lung cancer. Data came from immunoSEQ multiplex PCR; TCRdb stores just in-frame clones and leaves some out. The sample shows 9,700 or so clones, around 77% of them seen only once. Source: tumor tissue, taken after neoadjuvant nivolumab, alone or with ipilimumab, at or shortly before surgery. The origin of the receptors is an adult with non-small cell lung cancer. Some clones in this sample may be carry-over from other donors' samples. Both conserved end residues are part of each CDR3. Fields, in order: D gene, clone size, J gene, CDR3 length, V gene, CDR3 DNA, CDR3 protein. D genes are given only for firm matches. Rows give clone size only sometimes, using once, few, many, or a class for an expanded clone.

-,once,TRBJ1-2,13,TRBV5-4,TGTGCCAGCAGCCCCGGGAGAGGTTTAGGCTACACCTTC,CASSPGRGLGYTF
-,-,TRBJ1-2,16,TRBV18,TGTGCCAGCTCACCAAGTGCGACAGTTGACTACTATGGCTACACCTTC,CASSPSATVDYYGYTF
-,-,TRBJ2-7,13,TRBV7-2,TGTGCCAGCAGCTTAGCGGCGCGGTCTGAGCAGTACTTC,CASSLAARSEQYF
-,-,TRBJ2-5,15,TRBV19,TGTGCCAGTAGTATGGCCACAGGGCTCCAAGAGACCCAGTACTTC,CASSMATGLQETQYF
TRBD2,-,TRBJ2-7,14,TRBV5-4,TGTGCCAGCAGCACCGGGACTAGTGCCTCCGAGCAGTACTTC,CASSTGTSASEQYF
TRBD2,once,TRBJ2-7,16,TRBV6-5,TGTGCCAGCAGTTACGGCGGGACTAGCGGGATTTACGAGCAGTACTTC,CASSYGGTSGIYEQYF
TRBD1,-,TRBJ1-3,13,TRBV25-1,TGTGCCAGCAGACAGGGGTTTGGAAACACCATATATTTT,CASRQGFGNTIYF
TRBD2,once,TRBJ2-3,17,TRBV4-3,TGCGCCAGCAGCCAAGAGTGGGTAGCGGGGGCGTCAGATACGCAGTATTTT,CASSQEWVAGASDTQYF
-,-,TRBJ1-1,14,TRBV4-1,TGCGCCAGCAGCCTCAGGGCGGGGCCCACTGAAGCTTTCTTT,CASSLRAGPTEAFF
-,few,TRBJ1-1,13,TRBV5-1,TGCGCCAGCAGCTTAAACAGCTACACTGAAGCTTTCTTT,CASSLNSYTEAFF
-,-,TRBJ1-3,14,TRBV9,TGTGCCAGCAGCAACCGGGACACTGGAAACACCATATATTTT,CASSNRDTGNTIYF
-,-,TRBJ2-3,15,TRBV25-1,TGTGCCAGCAGTGAGGCGGGGAGCAGCACAGATACGCAGTATTTT,CASSEAGSSTDTQYF
TRBD2,once,TRBJ2-7,11,TRBV19,TGTGCCAGTAGTCCGGGGACTAAACAGTACTTC,CASSPGTKQYF
-,-,TRBJ1-5,16,TRBV5-5,TGTGCCAGCAGCTGGGCAGGGCTTAATAGCAATCAGCCCCAGCATTTT,CASSWAGLNSNQPQHF
TRBD1,-,TRBJ2-7,18,TRBV5-6,TGTGCCAGCAGCCACAGACAGGGGGAAATAACCCCCTCCTACGAGCAGTACTTC,CASSHRQGEITPSYEQYF
-,few,TRBJ1-6,13,TRBV5-1,TGCGCCAGCAGCTTTGGGGGTAATTCACCCCTCCACTTT,CASSFGGNSPLHF
-,-,TRBJ2-3,14,TRBV5-6,TGTGCCAGCAGCCCAGATATTAGCACAGATACGCAGTATTTT,CASSPDISTDTQYF